This TCR beta chain originates from a study of blood T cell repertoires in COVID-19. Study in general: The analysed material was cDNA or gDNA that came from T cells, B-cell-depleted T cells, or PBMCs.

While infection was still active, Seattle patients were enrolled and then followed longitudinally. Original processing notes: Nucleated cell counts were estimated from reference gene primer amplification. Profiled with immunoSEQ multiplex PCR; TCRdb holds only in-frame clones, not every one. The V and J calls and clone size come from that table; D and trimming were worked out from the DNA. The sample includes roughly 25,000 clones, about 70% of them seen just once. Trimming shortened V by 4 bases and J by 0 bases, and 13 bases separated the two germline ends. The CDR3 length is 15 residues. Germline values: CDR1 SGHRS, CDR2 YFSETQ.

Sequenced sample: peripheral blood. V is TRBV5-1 and J is TRBJ1-2; D perhaps matches TRBD1 (6 bases). This clonotype was obtained from a man aged 45 to 65 with COVID-19, enrolled during active disease. DNA of the CDR3: TGCGCCAGCAGCCTGGGACAACCAGCTAACTATGGCTACACCTTC. As protein: CASSLGQPANYGYTF.